A selection of T cell receptor beta chains follows, all from one sample in a study of blood T cells in healthy people across ages. TCRdb redid the calling of the 5' RACE reads with MiXCR, one entry per CDR3 protein. The sample yields under 950,000 distinct CDR3 sequences, about a fifth seen once. Sequenced material: blood. Source of these receptors: a man aged 70-80 years in good health. The CDR3 runs from the conserved cysteine through the conserved F or W. D genes are given only for firm matches. Clone size is not always given. Where it is, it says once, few, many or a class for expanded clones.

abundance	j_gene	d_gene	v_gene	CDR3aa	CDR3nt
-	TRBJ2-3	-	TRBV5-1	CASTGNTDTQYF	TGCGCCAGCACTGGCAACACAGATACGCAGTATTTT
-	TRBJ2-1	TRBD2	TRBV7-2	CASSFAGGPYNEQFF	TGTGCCAGCAGCTTCGCGGGAGGGCCTTACAATGAGCAGTTCTTC
few	TRBJ2-1	-	TRBV7-9	CASRVTGNPSYNEQFF	TGTGCCAGCAGAGTTACGGGAAACCCCTCCTACAATGAGCAGTTCTTC
-	TRBJ1-4	-	TRBV12-3/TRBV12-4	CASSLIFGQPGREKLFF	TGTGCCAGCAGTTTAATCTTCGGACAGCCTGGACGTGAAAAACTGTTTTTT
-	TRBJ2-5	-	TRBV19	CASSTPERRSQETQYF	TGTGCCAGTAGTACCCCTGAGCGACGGAGCCAAGAGACCCAGTACTTC
few	TRBJ1-4	-	TRBV5-1	CASSLGRVGEKLFF	TGCGCCAGCAGCTTGGGCAGGGTTGGCGAAAAACTGTTTTTT
-	TRBJ1-2	-	TRBV20-1	CSARDVTAPNYGYTF	TGCAGTGCTAGAGACGTTACAGCCCCTAACTATGGCTACACCTTC
few	TRBJ1-2	-	TRBV28	CASSRVLGSGYTF	TGTGCCAGCAGTCGAGTTTTAGGTAGCGGCTACACCTTC
-	TRBJ2-1	-	TRBV18	CASSHQLSLRTYNEQFF	TGTGCCAGCTCACACCAACTATCCTTGCGGACCTACAATGAGCAGTTCTTC
-	TRBJ1-5	-	TRBV20-1	CSVSGLGKPQHF	TGCAGTGTAAGTGGGCTAGGCAAGCCCCAGCATTTT
few	TRBJ2-1	-	TRBV12-3/TRBV12-4	CASRTSNSYNEQFF	TGTGCCAGCAGGACCTCGAATTCCTACAATGAGCAGTTCTTC
many	TRBJ1-3	-	TRBV29-1	CSVGGGKGGNTIYF	TGCAGCGTCGGGGGGGGGAAAGGTGGAAACACCATATATTTT
-	TRBJ2-1	-	TRBV19	CASSISLNEQFF	TGTGCCAGTAGTATTTCCCTGAATGAGCAGTTCTTC
-	TRBJ2-7	-	TRBV7-9	CASSLAQQGYEQYF	TGTGCCAGCAGCTTAGCCCAGCAGGGTTACGAGCAGTACTTC
-	TRBJ1-2	-	TRBV11-2	CASSVVGVRGYTF	TGTGCCAGCAGCGTAGTCGGGGTTCGTGGCTACACCTTC
-	TRBJ2-1	TRBD1	TRBV12-3/TRBV12-4	CASSQGQPEQFF	TGTGCCAGCAGTCAGGGACAGCCGGAGCAGTTCTTC
-	TRBJ1-2	-	TRBV3-1	CASSQDWQGYTF	TGTGCCAGCAGCCAAGATTGGCAGGGCTACACCTTC
few	TRBJ2-1	-	TRBV6-5	CASSHDPSSYNEQFF	TGTGCCAGCAGTCACGACCCGAGCTCCTACAATGAGCAGTTCTTC
few	TRBJ2-1	-	TRBV15	CATSRLTEQFF	TGTGCCACCAGCAGACTTACCGAGCAGTTCTTC
-	TRBJ1-4	-	TRBV15	CATSAEGGVREKLFF	TGTGCCACCAGCGCCGAGGGGGGGGTGAGAGAAAAACTGTTTTTT
-	TRBJ2-1	-	TRBV7-2	CASSFPENEQFF	TGTGCCAGCAGCTTCCCTGAAAATGAGCAGTTCTTC
few	TRBJ1-2	-	TRBV29-1	CSVEVSGIGGYTF	TGCAGCGTTGAGGTATCGGGGATCGGTGGCTACACCTTC
few	TRBJ2-5	-	TRBV7-2	CASSLGRTRQETQYF	TGTGCCAGCAGCTTAGGTCGGACTCGCCAAGAGACCCAGTACTTC
many	TRBJ1-2	TRBD1	TRBV27	CASSLARGDYGYTF	TGTGCCAGCAGTTTAGCCAGGGGGGACTATGGCTACACCTTC
few	TRBJ2-6	TRBD1	TRBV20-1	CSATKQGTGANVLTF	TGCAGTGCTACCAAACAGGGGACTGGGGCCAACGTCCTGACTTTC
-	TRBJ2-1	-	TRBV3-1	CASSQGKYVGEQFF	TGTGCCAGCAGCCAGGGAAAGTACGTCGGTGAGCAGTTCTTC
-	TRBJ2-7	-	TRBV3-1	CASSYAGTPYYEQYF	TGTGCCAGCAGCTATGCCGGGACCCCCTATTACGAGCAGTACTTC